The clone carrying this TCR beta chain has just one count. Recruited during active infection, patients (from Seattle) were subsequently followed longitudinally. These data come from a study of blood T cell repertoires in COVID-19. Study-level background: Sites in the United States, Italy and Spain provided acute and convalescent COVID-19 samples.

Trimming cost V 0 bases and J 4 bases, with 4 bases left between them. The germline V gene has CDR1 KGHSY and CDR2 FQNENV. The CDR3 is made up of 12 amino acids. Original handling: Estimation of nucleated cell counts relied on the amplification of reference gene primers. Method: immunoSEQ multiplex PCR; TCRdb's copy keeps in-frame clones and lacks some. V, J and clone size are taken as reported in that table, and D and trimming were inferred from the DNA itself. The data hold around 270,000 clones, with about four fifths observed a single time. The chain links TRBV16 to TRBJ2-7; no clear D gene. Source material: peripheral blood. The receptor's source is a person aged 70 to 79 with COVID-19, enrolled during active disease. In DNA, the CDR3 is TGTGCCAGCAGCCAATCGAGATACGAGCAGTACTTC. Protein: CASSQSRYEQYF.